This T cell receptor (beta chain) is drawn from a study of OX40 agonist ivuxolimab in advanced cancers. The study's findings and limits: At doses 0.1 to 3.0 mg/kg, CD4+ and CD8+ clones expanded.

Assay: immunoSEQ multiplex PCR; the TCRdb copy retains only in-frame clones and omits some. The sample has about 80,000 clones; around 92% are singletons. The germline gives CDR1 MNHEY, CDR2 SMNVEV (reference sequence). This CDR3 contains 17 residues. The junction had 13 bases not matched to a gene; V was cut back by 3 bases and J by 4 bases. Details on this clone: What it binds is not known.

This clonotype originated in an adult with an advanced solid tumor such as melanoma, head and neck, liver or kidney cancer. The V gene is TRBV27, the J gene TRBJ1-2, with TRBD1 matching over 8 bases. Here the sequenced sample was CD4+ or CD8+ T cells sorted from blood, taken in a trial of the OX40 agonist ivuxolimab. The CDR3 DNA is TGTGCCAGCAGTTTCCAATTCGGACAGGGACCTAGCTATGGCTACACCTTC. Amino acid sequence: CASSFQFGQGPSYGYTF.